Shown below are 21 T cell receptor beta chains from a single sample sequenced in a study of T cells in narcolepsy. Measured with immunoSEQ multiplex PCR; TCRdb has only the in-frame clones, and not every one. The sample holds fewer than 35,000 clones; about 83% are singletons and the top ten take about 0.94%. Sequencing used CD45RA- memory CD4+ T cells from PBMCs. The receptors were sampled from a human donor with narcolepsy.

V is TRBV6-5 and J is TRBJ1-2, with TRBD1 as a possible D gene (5 bases). V was shortened by 0 bases and J by 4 bases, with 9 bases between the two germline ends. The CDR3 consists of 14 residues. Germline V gives CDR1 MNHEY, CDR2 SVGAGI. The CDR3 region is CASSYSGGGYGYTF. The CDR3 nucleotides are TGTGCCAGCAGTTACTCCGGGGGGGGCTATGGCTACACCTTC.

The chain joins TRBV7-2 to TRBJ1-4; 8 positions match TRBD1. Trimming took 1 base from V and 8 from J; bases not matched to a gene: 9. The V gene's germline CDR1 is SGHTA and CDR2 FQGNSA. CDR3 size: 16 residues. CDR3 bases: TGTGCCAGCAGCTTAGAGTATCCCAGGGGGCAAGAAAAACTGTTTTTT. It encodes CASSLEYPRGQEKLFF.

The J gene is TRBJ1-6, the V gene TRBV7-8, with 8 nucleotides matching TRBD1. V shed 5 bases and J 9 bases; nucleotides not matched to a gene: 15. The CDR3 has 17 amino acids. The germline gives CDR1 SGHVS, CDR2 FQNEAQ. CDR3: CASSRSSGGASRSPLHF. The CDR3 bases are TGTGCCAGCAGCCGATCATCAGGGGGCGCATCCCGTTCACCCCTCCACTTT.

This chain connects TRBV6-6 to TRBJ1-2; the D is unclear. The CDR3 is 11 residues long. The germline V gene encodes CDR1 MNHNY and CDR2 SVGAGI (reference sequence). Trimming left V 6 bases short and J 8 bases short, with 10 bases between. This chain's CDR3 is CASSPEVGYTF. In DNA form, the CDR3 reads TGTGCCAGCAGCCCAGAAGTAGGCTACACCTTC.

The V gene is TRBV14, the J gene TRBJ1-2; D is unresolved. This CDR3 has 14 residues. Germline V lookup: CDR1 SGHDN, CDR2 FVKESK. V gave up 3 bases and J gave up 0 bases, with 8 bases separating them. In DNA form, the CDR3 reads TGTGCCAGCAGCCAGTTGGTTACTAACTATGGCTACACCTTC. Translating it yields CASSQLVTNYGYTF.

This clone was recorded once. V gene TRBV6-1 combines with J gene TRBJ2-1; D is possibly TRBD2 (5 bases). The CDR3 has 13 amino acids. Trimming took off 6 bases at V and 5 bases at J, with 11 bases between the two ends. The germline CDR1 and CDR2 sequences are MNHNS and SASEGT. The CDR3 here is CASRTRVNNEQFF. In nucleotides, the CDR3 is TGTGCCAGCAGGACGCGGGTAAACAATGAGCAGTTCTTC.

The CDR3: CASSRDTGNTEAFF. Written as DNA, the CDR3 is TGTGCCAGCAGTCGCGACACTGGGAACACTGAAGCTTTCTTT. V is TRBV6-4 and J is TRBJ1-1; D uncertain. The germline gives CDR1 MRHNA, CDR2 SNTAGT. This CDR3 region has 14 residues. Trimming cost V 5 bases and J 1 base, with 11 bases left between them.

CDR3 nucleotides: TGTGCCAGCAGTTACACAGCGACCTACACCGGGGAGCTGTTTTTT. It encodes CASSYTATYTGELFF. The rearrangement joins TRBV6-5 to TRBJ2-2; D remains unclear. Looked up from germline, CDR1 is MNHEY and CDR2 is SVGAGI. V was cut by 2 bases and J by 3 bases, with 10 bases left in between. The CDR3 extends over 15 amino acids.

This clone was seen only a few times. The gene calls are TRBV5-1 and TRBJ2-3; TRBD1 might be the D (6 bases). Trimming left V 4 bases short and J 2 bases short, with 11 bases between. CDR3 length: 14 residues. Germline loops: CDR1 SGHRS, CDR2 YFSETQ. The CDR3 DNA follows: TGCGCCAGCAGCGAGGGACAAAACACAGATACGCAGTATTTT. This gives the protein CASSEGQNTDTQYF.

This chain joins TRBV19 and TRBJ1-1; possibly TRBD1 for D (5 bases). Trimming pared 0 bases from V and 6 bases from J, leaving 17 bases between. The CDR3 is 16 residues long. Germline-derived CDR1 and CDR2 are LNHDA and SQIVND (reference sequence). The CDR3 DNA sequence: TGTGCCAGTAGTATAGATCCGGGACTCGGATACGCTGAAGCTTTCTTT. Protein sequence: CASSIDPGLGYAEAFF. Full variable domain (outside the CDR3, taken from reference TRBV19 and TRBJ1-1): DGGITQSPKYLFRKEGQNVTLSCEQNLNHDAMYWYRQDPGQGLRLIYYSQIVNDFQKGDIAEGYSVSREKKESFPLTVTSAQKNPTAFYLCASSIDPGLGYAEAFFGQGTRLTVV.

The genes are TRBV7-9 and TRBJ1-2; the match to TRBD1 covers 9 bases. Germline CDR1 reads SEHNR; CDR2 reads FQNEAQ (reference sequence). The CDR3 has 14 amino acids. V dropped 5 bases and J dropped 7; count of bases not matched to a gene: 8. CDR3 amino acids: CASSPDRGFSGYTF. The CDR3 bases are TGTGCCAGCAGCCCGGACAGGGGATTTAGTGGCTACACCTTC.

CDR3 sequence (DNA): TGTGCCAGCAGCAATCCAGGGAGACGCACCGGGGAGCTGTTTTTT. This sequence encodes CASSNPGRRTGELFF. This chain joins TRBV7-2 and TRBJ2-2, with D perhaps assigned TRBD1 or TRBD2 (5 bases each). Between the trimmed V and J ends, which lost 5 bases and 4 bases, there was a span of 14 bases. Germline values: CDR1 SGHTA, CDR2 FQGNSA. This CDR3 region has 15 residues.

This sequence joins TRBV6-6 and TRBJ1-2; no reliable D call. V lost 0 bases and J 3 bases, leaving 5 bases between the germline ends. This CDR3 spans 13 amino acids. The germline V gene encodes CDR1 MNHNY and CDR2 SVGAGI (reference sequence). The CDR3 DNA reads as TGTGCCAGCAGTTACTCTGGGGACTATGGCTACACCTTC. This translates into CASSYSGDYGYTF.

The chain uses TRBV18 and TRBJ1-4; 7 bases are a match to TRBD1. The CDR3 loop spans 14 amino acids. Unmatched junction bases numbered 5, after V lost 4 bases and J lost 6 bases. Germline CDR1 is KGHSH and CDR2 is LQKENI. The DNA of the CDR3 is TGTGCCAGCTCACAGGGGGCACGGGATGAAAAACTGTTTTTT. Translation gives CASSQGARDEKLFF.

This clone was seen only once. The V gene is TRBV19, the J gene TRBJ1-1; a weak D match, TRBD1 (6 bases). Germline V gene sequence: CDR1 LNHDA, CDR2 SQIVND (reference sequence). This CDR3 comprises 16 residues. The V end was cut by 4 bases, the J end by 1 base, with 16 bases between. CDR3 sequence (DNA): TGTGCCAGTAGTACCCAAACCGGGACACCGAACACTGAAGCTTTCTTT. Translation gives CASSTQTGTPNTEAFF.

The genes are TRBV7-2 and TRBJ1-5; D is possibly TRBD1 (5 bases). The germline V and J ends were trimmed by 3 bases and 5 bases, with 8 bases remaining between them. The germline V gene has CDR1 SGHTA and CDR2 FQGNSA. This CDR3 comprises 13 residues. CDR3 amino acids: CASSFDSYQPQHF. CDR3 in DNA: TGTGCCAGCAGCTTCGACAGTTATCAGCCCCAGCATTTT.

This chain connects TRBV14 to TRBJ2-7; perhaps TRBD2 as D (6 bases). This CDR3 has 14 residues. The V gene's germline CDR1 is SGHDN and CDR2 FVKESK. The V end was cut by 5 bases, the J end by 2 bases, with 13 bases between. The CDR3, as DNA: TGTGCCAGCAGCTTCGGAGGGAGCACCTACGAGCAGTACTTC. It translates to CASSFGGSTYEQYF.

The chain carries TRBV4-3 and TRBJ1-3, with 9 bases fitting TRBD1. Germline V gives CDR1 LGHNA, CDR2 YSLEER. The CDR3 runs 16 residues. V trimming: 0 bases; J trimming: 5 bases; junction bases outside the gene matches: 5. CDR3 DNA: TGCGCCAGCAGCCAAGAAACAGGGGGCAGTAGAAACACCATATATTTT. Translating gives CASSQETGGSRNTIYF.

The V call is TRBV29-1, the J call TRBJ1-2, with 10 nucleotides matching TRBD1. Unmatched junction bases numbered 9, after V lost 6 bases and J lost 5 bases. CDR3 length: 14 amino acids. CDR1 is SQVTM and CDR2 is ANQGSEA in the germline V gene. The CDR3 sequence is CSVETGGERYGYTF. In nucleotides, the CDR3 is TGCAGCGTGGAGACAGGGGGCGAGAGGTATGGCTACACCTTC.

This clone was recorded only once. This chain links TRBV2 with TRBJ2-7; D unresolved. V shed 7 bases and J shed 0 bases, with 7 bases lying between them. The CDR3 spans 12 residues. CDR1 SNHLY and CDR2 FYNNEI come from the germline V gene. The CDR3 DNA reads as TGTGCCAGCAACGCTAACTCCTACGAGCAGTACTTC. This sequence encodes CASNANSYEQYF. The whole variable domain, filled in from reference TRBV2 and TRBJ2-7, reads EPEVTQTPSHQVTQMGQEVILRCVPISNHLYFYWYRQILGQKVEFLVSFYNNEISEKSEIFDDQFSVERPDGSNFTLKIRSTKLEDSAMYFCASNANSYEQYFGPGTRLTVT.

The rearrangement joins TRBV28 to TRBJ1-5; 9 bases fit TRBD1. This CDR3 spans 14 amino acids. The J segment lost 6 bases and the V segment lost 6 bases, leaving 6 bases of the junction unmatched. The germline gives CDR1 MDHEN, CDR2 SYDVKM. The CDR3 nucleotides are TGTGCCAGCAGCCGGGACAGGGCTAGTCAGCCCCAGCATTTT. This translates into CASSRDRASQPQHF.